This TCR beta chain was captured in a study of blood T cell repertoires in COVID-19. About the research overall: PBMCs, B-cell-depleted T cells, or T cells were the source of the cDNA or gDNA that made up the material.

TCRdb's table, derived via immunoSEQ multiplex PCR, lists solely in-frame clones and lacks some. The sample contains around 120,000 clones, around 90% of which appear only once. Looked up from germline, CDR1 is SEHNR and CDR2 is FQNEAQ (reference sequence). V gave up 5 bases and J gave up 6 bases, with 11 bases separating them. The length of the CDR3 is 13 residues. The sequence came from a man in his fifties or sixties with COVID-19, enrolled during active disease. The sequenced sample consisted of peripheral blood. The chain uses TRBV7-9 and TRBJ2-1; no firm D call. The CDR3 sequence: CASSMSELNEQFF. CDR3 bases: TGTGCCAGCAGCATGTCGGAGCTCAATGAGCAGTTCTTC.